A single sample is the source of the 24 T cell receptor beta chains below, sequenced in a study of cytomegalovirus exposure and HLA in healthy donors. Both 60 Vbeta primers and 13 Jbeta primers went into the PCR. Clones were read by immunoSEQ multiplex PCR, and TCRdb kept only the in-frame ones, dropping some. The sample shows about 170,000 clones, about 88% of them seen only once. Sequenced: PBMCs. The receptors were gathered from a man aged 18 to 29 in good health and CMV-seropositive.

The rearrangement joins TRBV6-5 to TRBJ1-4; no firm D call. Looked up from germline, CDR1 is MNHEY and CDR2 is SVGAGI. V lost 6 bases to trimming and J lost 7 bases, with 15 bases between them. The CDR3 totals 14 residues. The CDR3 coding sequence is TGTGCCAGCAGCCTATGGCGGAATTCTGAAAAACTGTTTTTT. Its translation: CASSLWRNSEKLFF.

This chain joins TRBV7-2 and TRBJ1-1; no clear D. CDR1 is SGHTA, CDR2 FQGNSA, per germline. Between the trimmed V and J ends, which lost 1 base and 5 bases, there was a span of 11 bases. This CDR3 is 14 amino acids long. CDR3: CASSLGGRGTEAFF. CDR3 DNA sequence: TGTGCCAGCAGCTTAGGAGGGAGAGGGACTGAAGCTTTCTTT.

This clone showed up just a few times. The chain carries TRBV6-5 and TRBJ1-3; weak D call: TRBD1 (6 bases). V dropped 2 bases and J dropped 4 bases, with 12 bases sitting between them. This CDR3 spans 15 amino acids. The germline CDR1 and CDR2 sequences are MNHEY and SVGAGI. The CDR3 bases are TGTGCCAGCAGTTACAGGCAGGGGTTCGGAAACACCATATATTTT. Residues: CASSYRQGFGNTIYF.

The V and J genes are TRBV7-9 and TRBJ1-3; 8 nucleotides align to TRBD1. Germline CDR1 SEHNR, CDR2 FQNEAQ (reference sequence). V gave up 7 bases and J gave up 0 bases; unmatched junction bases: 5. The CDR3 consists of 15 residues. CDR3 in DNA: TGTGCCAGCAAGCTTGACAGGGGCTCTGGAAACACCATATATTTT. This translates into CASKLDRGSGNTIYF.

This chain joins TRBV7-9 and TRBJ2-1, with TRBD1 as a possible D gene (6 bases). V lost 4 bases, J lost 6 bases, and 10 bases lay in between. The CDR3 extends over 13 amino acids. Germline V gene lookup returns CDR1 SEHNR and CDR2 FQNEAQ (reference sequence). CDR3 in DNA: TGTGCCAGCAGCTATGGGACACCCAATGAGCAGTTCTTC. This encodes CASSYGTPNEQFF.

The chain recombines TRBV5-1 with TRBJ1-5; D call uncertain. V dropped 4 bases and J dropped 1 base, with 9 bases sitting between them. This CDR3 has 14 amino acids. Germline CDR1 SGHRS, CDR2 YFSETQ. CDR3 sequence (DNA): TGCGCCAGCAGCCCAGGAGGCAGCAATCAGCCCCAGCATTTT. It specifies CASSPGGSNQPQHF.

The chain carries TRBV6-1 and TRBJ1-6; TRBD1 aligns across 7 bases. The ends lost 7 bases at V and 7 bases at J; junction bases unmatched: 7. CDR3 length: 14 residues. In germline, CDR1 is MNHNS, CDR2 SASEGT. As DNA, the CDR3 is TGTGCCAGCACCTTGACAGGGTTAAATTCACCCCTCCACTTT. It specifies CASTLTGLNSPLHF.

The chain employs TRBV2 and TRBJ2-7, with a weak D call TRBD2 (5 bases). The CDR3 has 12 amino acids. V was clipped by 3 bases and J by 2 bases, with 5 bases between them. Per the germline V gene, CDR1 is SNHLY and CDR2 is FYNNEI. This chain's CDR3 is CASSERAYEQYF. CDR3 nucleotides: TGTGCCAGCAGTGAGCGGGCCTACGAGCAGTACTTC.

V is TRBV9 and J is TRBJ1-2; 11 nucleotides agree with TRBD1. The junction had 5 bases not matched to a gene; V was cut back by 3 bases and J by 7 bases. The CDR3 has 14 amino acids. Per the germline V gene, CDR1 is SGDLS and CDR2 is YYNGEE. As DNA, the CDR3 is TGTGCCAGCAGCGCCGGGACAGGGGGGGGTGGCTACACCTTC. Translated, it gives CASSAGTGGGGYTF.

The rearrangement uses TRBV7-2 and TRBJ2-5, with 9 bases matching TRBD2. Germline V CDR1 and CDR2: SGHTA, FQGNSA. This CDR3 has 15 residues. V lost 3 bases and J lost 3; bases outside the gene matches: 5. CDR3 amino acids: CASSFGGGAKETQYF. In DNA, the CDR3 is TGTGCCAGCAGCTTCGGCGGGGGGGCCAAAGAGACCCAGTACTTC.

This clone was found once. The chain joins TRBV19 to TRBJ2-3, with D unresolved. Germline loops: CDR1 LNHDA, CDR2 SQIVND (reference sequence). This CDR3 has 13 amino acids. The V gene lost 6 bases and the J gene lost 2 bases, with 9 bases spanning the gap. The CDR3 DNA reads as TGTGCCAGTAGAGTAGCCGTCACAGATACGCAGTATTTT. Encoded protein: CASRVAVTDTQYF.

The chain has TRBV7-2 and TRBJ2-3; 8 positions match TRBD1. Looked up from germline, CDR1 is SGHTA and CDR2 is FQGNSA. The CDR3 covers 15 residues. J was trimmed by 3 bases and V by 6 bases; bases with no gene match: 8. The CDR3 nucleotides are TGTGCCAGCAGAATGCAGGGGGCGGAAACAGATACGCAGTATTTT. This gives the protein CASRMQGAETDTQYF.

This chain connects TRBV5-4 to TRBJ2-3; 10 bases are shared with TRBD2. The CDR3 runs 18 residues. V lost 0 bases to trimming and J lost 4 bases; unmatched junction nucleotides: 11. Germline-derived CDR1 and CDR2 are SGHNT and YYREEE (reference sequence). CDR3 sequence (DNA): TGTGCCAGCAGCTTGGCCCGTTGGGCTAGCGGGGGTGCAGATACGCAGTATTTT. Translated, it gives CASSLARWASGGADTQYF.

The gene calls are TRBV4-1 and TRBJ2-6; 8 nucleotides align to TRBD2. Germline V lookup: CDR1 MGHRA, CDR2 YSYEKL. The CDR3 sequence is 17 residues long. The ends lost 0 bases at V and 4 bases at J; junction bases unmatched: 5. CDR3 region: CASSQEGGGLGANVLTF. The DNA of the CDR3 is TGCGCCAGCAGCCAAGAAGGCGGGGGGTTAGGGGCCAACGTCCTGACTTTC.

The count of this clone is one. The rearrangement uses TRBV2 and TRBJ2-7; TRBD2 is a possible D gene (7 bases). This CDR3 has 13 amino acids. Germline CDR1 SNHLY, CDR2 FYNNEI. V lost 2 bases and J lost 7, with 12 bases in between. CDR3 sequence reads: CASSEQGGVEQYF. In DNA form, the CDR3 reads TGTGCCAGCAGTGAACAAGGGGGGGTTGAGCAGTACTTC.

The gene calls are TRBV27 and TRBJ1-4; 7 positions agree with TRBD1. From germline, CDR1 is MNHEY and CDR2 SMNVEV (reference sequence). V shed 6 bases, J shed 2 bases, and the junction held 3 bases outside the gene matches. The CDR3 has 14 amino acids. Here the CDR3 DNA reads TGTGCCAGCAGACGACAGGGTACTAATGAAAAACTGTTTTTT. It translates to CASRRQGTNEKLFF.

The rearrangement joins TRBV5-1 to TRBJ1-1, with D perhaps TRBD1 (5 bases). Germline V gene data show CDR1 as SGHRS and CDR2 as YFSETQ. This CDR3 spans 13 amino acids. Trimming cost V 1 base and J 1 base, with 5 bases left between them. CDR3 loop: CASSLQGNTEAFF. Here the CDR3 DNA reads TGCGCCAGCAGCTTGCAGGGGAACACTGAAGCTTTCTTT.

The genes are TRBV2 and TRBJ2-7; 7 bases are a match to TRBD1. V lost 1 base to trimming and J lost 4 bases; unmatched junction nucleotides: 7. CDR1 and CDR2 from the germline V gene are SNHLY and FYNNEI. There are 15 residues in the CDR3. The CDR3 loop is CASSEEGARGYEQYF. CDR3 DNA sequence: TGTGCCAGCAGTGAAGAGGGGGCACGGGGATACGAGCAGTACTTC.

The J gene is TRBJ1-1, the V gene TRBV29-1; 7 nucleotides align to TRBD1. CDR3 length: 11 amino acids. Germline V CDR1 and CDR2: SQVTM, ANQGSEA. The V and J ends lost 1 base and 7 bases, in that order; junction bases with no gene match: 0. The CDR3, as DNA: TGCAGCGTTGAAGGGACAGGTGAAGCTTTCTTT. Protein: CSVEGTGEAFF.

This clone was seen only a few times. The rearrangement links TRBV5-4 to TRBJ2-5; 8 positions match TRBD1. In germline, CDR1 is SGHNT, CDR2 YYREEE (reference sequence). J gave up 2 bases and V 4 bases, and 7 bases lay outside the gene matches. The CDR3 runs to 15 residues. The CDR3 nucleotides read TGTGCCAGCAGCATTGGGACAGGTCGTCAAGAGACCCAGTACTTC. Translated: CASSIGTGRQETQYF.

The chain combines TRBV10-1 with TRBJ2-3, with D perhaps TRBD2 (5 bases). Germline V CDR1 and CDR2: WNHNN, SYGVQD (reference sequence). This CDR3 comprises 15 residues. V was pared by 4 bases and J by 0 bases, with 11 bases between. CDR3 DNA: TGCGCCAGCAGTGGAGGTTCGGGGAGCACAGATACGCAGTATTTT. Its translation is CASSGGSGSTDTQYF.

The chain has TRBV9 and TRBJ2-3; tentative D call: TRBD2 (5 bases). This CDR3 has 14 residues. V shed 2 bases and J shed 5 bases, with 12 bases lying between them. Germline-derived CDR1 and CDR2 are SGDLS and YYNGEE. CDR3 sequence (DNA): TGTGCCAGCAGCGTCGCCTGGGAGAAAGATACGCAGTATTTT. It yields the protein CASSVAWEKDTQYF.

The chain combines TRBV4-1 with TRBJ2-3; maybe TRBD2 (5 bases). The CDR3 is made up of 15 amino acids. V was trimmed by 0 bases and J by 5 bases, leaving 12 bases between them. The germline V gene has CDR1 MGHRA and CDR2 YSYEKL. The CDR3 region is CASSQERMAGDTQYF. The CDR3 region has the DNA TGCGCCAGCAGCCAAGAGAGGATGGCGGGAGATACGCAGTATTTT.

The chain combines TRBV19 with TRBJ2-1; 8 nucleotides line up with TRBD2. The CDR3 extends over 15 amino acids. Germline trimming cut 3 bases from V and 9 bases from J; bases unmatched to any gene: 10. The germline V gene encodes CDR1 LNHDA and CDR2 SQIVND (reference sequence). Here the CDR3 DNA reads TGTGCCAGTAGTATGAGGGGACTAGGTGGTGGTGAGCAGTTCTTC. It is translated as CASSMRGLGGGEQFF.